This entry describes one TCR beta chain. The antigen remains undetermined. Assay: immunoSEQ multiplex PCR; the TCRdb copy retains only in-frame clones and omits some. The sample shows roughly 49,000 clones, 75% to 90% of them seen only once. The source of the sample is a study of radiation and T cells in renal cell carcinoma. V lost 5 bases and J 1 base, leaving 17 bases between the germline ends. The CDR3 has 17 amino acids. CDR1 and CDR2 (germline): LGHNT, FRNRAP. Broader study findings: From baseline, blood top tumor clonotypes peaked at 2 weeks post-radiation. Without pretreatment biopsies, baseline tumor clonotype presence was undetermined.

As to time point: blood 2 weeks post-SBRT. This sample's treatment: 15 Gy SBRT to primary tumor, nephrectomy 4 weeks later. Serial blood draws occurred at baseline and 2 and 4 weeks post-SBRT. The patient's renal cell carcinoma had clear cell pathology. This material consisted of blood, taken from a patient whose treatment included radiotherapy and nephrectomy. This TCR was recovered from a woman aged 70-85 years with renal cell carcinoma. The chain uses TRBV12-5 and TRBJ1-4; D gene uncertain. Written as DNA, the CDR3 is TGTGCTAGTGGTCCGGAGGGAGTCTCGGTAACTAATGAAAAACTGTTTTTT. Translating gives CASGPEGVSVTNEKLFF.